This T cell receptor (beta chain) was captured in a study of blood T cell repertoires in COVID-19. For the study at large: Sites in the United States, Italy and Spain provided acute and convalescent COVID-19 samples. In each case, the material was cDNA or gDNA derived from T cells, B-cell-depleted T cells, or PBMCs.

Trimming took 0 bases from V and 7 from J; bases not matched to a gene: 5. The CDR3 length is 14 residues. Germline CDR1 reads SGHRS; CDR2 reads YFSETQ. Methods used by the authors: By means of reference gene primer amplification, nucleated cell counts were estimated. The protocol was immunoSEQ multiplex PCR, while the TCRdb copy is restricted to in-frame clones and leaves out a portion. Clonal size and the V and J genes are those of that table, whereas D and trimming came from the DNA. Seen here are roughly 260,000 clones, approximately 91% observed once, and the top ten hold around 11%. Seattle enrolled patients during active infection and tracked them longitudinally.

Material: peripheral blood. This TCR was sampled from a woman aged 25-40 years with COVID-19, enrolled during active disease. V and J are TRBV5-1 and TRBJ2-3; TRBD1 aligns across 7 bases. The CDR3 loop is CASSLGQGSYTQYF. The CDR3 coding sequence is TGCGCCAGCAGCTTGGGACAGGGATCTTATACGCAGTATTTT.